These 32 T cell receptor beta chains came from one sample sequenced in a study of T cell responses to AZD1222 COVID-19 vaccine. Profiled with immunoSEQ multiplex PCR; TCRdb holds only in-frame clones, not every one. Among approximately 150,000 clones listed, approximately 93% were seen once. The input for sequencing was peripheral blood, taken after recovery from COVID-19. All receptors derive from an adult who had recovered from COVID-19.

The table lists this clone with a count of one. V is TRBV7-2 and J is TRBJ1-5; D gene uncertain. CDR1 is SGHTA, CDR2 FQGNSA, per germline. The CDR3 is 15 amino acids. Between the trimmed V and J ends, which lost 3 bases and 2 bases, there was a span of 11 bases. CDR3 coding DNA: TGTGCCAGCAGCTTCAGCGAGCGGCGCAATCAGCCCCAGCATTTT. Its protein product is CASSFSERRNQPQHF.

This chain uses TRBV5-4 with TRBJ2-1; either TRBD1 or TRBD2 may fit D (7 bases each). V was shortened by 4 bases and J by 8 bases, with 16 bases between the two germline ends. CDR3 length: 14 amino acids. Germline CDR1 SGHNT, CDR2 YYREEE (reference sequence). The DNA of the CDR3 is TGTGCCAGCAGCCCAGGGGGGGGTTGGGATGAGCAGTTCTTC. This encodes CASSPGGGWDEQFF.

V and J are TRBV9 and TRBJ2-1, with 10 nucleotides matching TRBD1. Germline loops: CDR1 SGDLS, CDR2 YYNGEE. V was pared by 5 bases and J by 0 bases, with 2 bases of the junction left unmatched. The CDR3 consists of 15 residues. The CDR3 protein is CASRGQGSSYNEQFF. CDR3 coding DNA: TGTGCCAGCAGGGGACAGGGGAGCTCCTACAATGAGCAGTTCTTC. Using reference TRBV9 and TRBJ2-1 for the parts outside the CDR3, the full variable domain is DSGVTQTPKHLITATGQRVTLRCSPRSGDLSVYWYQQSLDQGLQFLIQYYNGEERAKGNILERFSAQQFPDLHSELNLSSLELGDSALYFCASRGQGSSYNEQFFGPGTRLTVL.

This rearrangement joins TRBV14 to TRBJ2-1, with a possible D match to TRBD2 (6 bases). The germline V gene encodes CDR1 SGHDN and CDR2 FVKESK. The CDR3 is made up of 13 amino acids. V lost 0 bases and J lost 13, with 13 bases in between. CDR3: CASSQDSGTSQFF. CDR3 in DNA: TGTGCCAGCAGCCAAGATTCAGGGACTTCACAGTTCTTC.

This chain joins TRBV15 and TRBJ2-7; unclear D gene. The CDR3 totals 14 residues. V lost 1 base and J lost 0, with 7 bases in between. Germline values: CDR1 LNHNV, CDR2 YYDKDF (reference sequence). This chain's CDR3 is CATSRVGVSYEQYF. The CDR3 DNA reads as TGTGCCACCAGCAGAGTGGGCGTCTCCTACGAGCAGTACTTC. The full variable domain, completed using reference TRBV15 and TRBJ2-7, is DAMVIQNPRYQVTQFGKPVTLSCSQTLNHNVMYWYQQKSSQAPKLLFHYYDKDFNNEADTPDNFQSRRPNTSFCFLDIRSPGLGDTAMYLCATSRVGVSYEQYFGPGTRLTVT.

The J gene is TRBJ1-6, the V gene TRBV6-5; D gene ambiguous. Germline loops: CDR1 MNHEY, CDR2 SVGAGI. Deletions cut 6 bases from V and 0 bases from J, with 6 bases between. The CDR3 runs 14 residues. The DNA of the CDR3 is TGTGCCAGCAGAGCGCACTCCTATAATTCACCCCTCCACTTT. Its protein is CASRAHSYNSPLHF.

The chain links TRBV29-1 to TRBJ1-1, with 8 positions matching TRBD1. With V trimmed by 6 bases and J by 0 bases, 6 bases remained unmatched. The CDR3 sequence is 14 residues long. Germline CDR1 is SQVTM and CDR2 is ANQGSEA. The CDR3 loop reads CSVRGQGLNTEAFF. CDR3 nucleotides: TGCAGCGTCCGCGGACAGGGATTGAACACTGAAGCTTTCTTT.

The V call is TRBV6-5, the J call TRBJ2-1; 11 bases agree with TRBD2. CDR1 is MNHEY and CDR2 is SVGAGI in the germline V gene. With V trimmed by 10 bases and J by 7 bases, 12 bases remained unmatched. The CDR3 covers 15 residues. The CDR3 sequence: CANRPGLAVRNEQFF. DNA of the CDR3: TGTGCCAACAGACCGGGACTAGCGGTGAGGAATGAGCAGTTCTTC.

The chain couples TRBV18 to TRBJ2-6; D not certain. V lost 1 base and J 2 bases, leaving 9 bases between the germline ends. The CDR3 consists of 16 residues. From germline, CDR1 is KGHSH and CDR2 LQKENI. The CDR3 coding sequence is TGTGCCAGCTCACCACTTTCGGCGACTGGGGCCAACGTCCTGACTTTC. This codes for CASSPLSATGANVLTF.

The chain is built from TRBV5-5 and TRBJ1-5; D possibly corresponds to TRBD1 (5 bases). From germline, CDR1 is SGHKS and CDR2 YYEKEE (reference sequence). The CDR3 loop spans 16 amino acids. Trimming removed 5 bases at V and 2 bases at J, with 17 bases between. CDR3 residues: CASSPKGGAGNQPQHF. CDR3 bases: TGTGCCAGCAGTCCAAAGGGAGGGGCGGGCAATCAGCCCCAGCATTTT.

The V and J genes are TRBV6-5 and TRBJ2-1; D is possibly TRBD1 (6 bases). There are 14 residues in the CDR3. The V gene lost 2 bases and the J gene lost 3 bases, with 8 bases spanning the gap. Germline CDR1 MNHEY, CDR2 SVGAGI. Here the CDR3 DNA reads TGTGCCAGCAGTTACGAGGGGGACTACAATGAGCAGTTCTTC. Protein sequence: CASSYEGDYNEQFF.

The V and J genes are TRBV18 and TRBJ1-3; TRBD1 aligns across 7 bases. The CDR3 sequence is 17 residues long. Germline V gene data show CDR1 as KGHSH and CDR2 as LQKENI. V lost 1 base to trimming and J lost 4 bases; unmatched junction nucleotides: 10. CDR3 loop: CASSPQLNRGEGNTIYF. CDR3 nucleotides: TGTGCCAGCTCACCACAGCTCAACAGGGGAGAAGGAAACACCATATATTTT.

The chain employs TRBV7-3 and TRBJ2-5; D remains unclear. Trimming cost V 5 bases and J 3 bases, with 10 bases left between them. The CDR3 length is 13 residues. Germline CDR1 reads SGHTA; CDR2 reads FQGTGA. For the CDR3, the DNA is TGTGCCAGCAGCCTCCACGCGGAAGAGACCCAGTACTTC. It yields the protein CASSLHAEETQYF.

The count of this clone is one. The V call is TRBV10-3, the J call TRBJ2-5, with TRBD1 as a possible D gene (6 bases). The CDR3 sequence is 14 residues long. The germline gives CDR1 ENHRY, CDR2 SYGVKD. Trimming removed 4 bases from V and 4 bases from J, with 13 bases in between. The CDR3 spells CAISVGQGLETQYF. Written as DNA, the CDR3 is TGTGCCATCAGTGTCGGGCAGGGGTTAGAGACCCAGTACTTC.

The gene calls are TRBV5-1 and TRBJ2-1; maybe TRBD2 (6 bases). The CDR3 consists of 16 residues. The germline CDR1 and CDR2 sequences are SGHRS and YFSETQ. Trimming took 4 bases from V and 1 from J, leaving 15 bases between them. The CDR3 region has the DNA TGCGCCAGCAGCCGCGGTCTAGCGTTATCCTACAATGAGCAGTTCTTC. Translation gives CASSRGLALSYNEQFF.

The J gene is TRBJ2-7, the V gene TRBV28; D is perhaps TRBD1 (5 bases). V lost 7 bases and J lost 0, with 19 bases in between. Germline V gene data show CDR1 as MDHEN and CDR2 as SYDVKM. This CDR3 contains 16 residues. In DNA form, the CDR3 reads TGTGCCAGCACCCTCACCCAGGGTTTCCCCTCCTACGAGCAGTACTTC. Protein sequence: CASTLTQGFPSYEQYF.

This chain links TRBV30 with TRBJ1-5, with 8 positions matching TRBD1. J was trimmed by 0 bases and V by 1 base; bases with no gene match: 11. This CDR3 spans 18 amino acids. CDR1 GTSNPN and CDR2 SVGIG come from the germline V gene (reference sequence). DNA for the CDR3: TGTGCCTGGAGTGGTGGGACAGGAGGACCCCCTAGCAATCAGCCCCAGCATTTT. Translating gives CAWSGGTGGPPSNQPQHF.

This chain connects TRBV7-6 to TRBJ1-1, with a weak D call TRBD1 (6 bases). The CDR3 has 13 amino acids. Germline-derived CDR1 and CDR2 are SGHVS and FNYEAQ. Trimming removed 1 base from V and 8 bases from J, with 11 bases in between. Here the CDR3 DNA reads TGTGCCAGCAGCTTAGGTCAGGGGACGGAAGCTTTCTTT. It codes for CASSLGQGTEAFF.

The chain links TRBV6-6 to TRBJ1-3, with D possibly matching TRBD1 (5 bases). Germline loops: CDR1 MNHNY, CDR2 SVGAGI (reference sequence). The CDR3 sequence is 16 residues long. V was clipped by 7 bases and J by 2 bases, with 18 bases between them. The CDR3 DNA sequence: TGTGCCAGCAAAATACCGGGGCCCCTGCCTGGAAACACCATATATTTT. Its translation is CASKIPGPLPGNTIYF.

The chain carries TRBV29-1 and TRBJ2-4; the match to TRBD2 covers 12 bases. The ends lost 0 bases at V and 0 bases at J; junction bases unmatched: 15. Per germline, CDR1 SQVTM and CDR2 ANQGSEA. The CDR3 runs 21 residues. CDR3 DNA: TGCAGCGTTGAAGAGGCTAGCGGGAGGGGGTTTATTGAATTAGCCAAAAACATTCAGTACTTC. Protein product: CSVEEASGRGFIELAKNIQYF.

This chain connects TRBV5-4 to TRBJ2-1, with D tentatively TRBD2 (6 bases). The V end lost 0 bases, the J end lost 8 bases, and 15 bases lay between the germline ends. Per germline, CDR1 SGHNT and CDR2 YYREEE (reference sequence). The CDR3 covers 15 residues. The CDR3 nucleotides read TGTGCCAGCAGCTTGGAAAGTGCGGGATTCGATGAGCAGTTCTTC. This encodes CASSLESAGFDEQFF.

V is TRBV5-5 and J is TRBJ2-7, with D possibly being TRBD1 (7 bases). The CDR3 length is 15 residues. Germline lookup yields CDR1 SGHKS and CDR2 YYEKEE (reference sequence). V was cut by 0 bases and J by 5 bases, with 15 bases left in between. The CDR3 here is CASSLGAGGIDEQYF. For the CDR3, the DNA is TGTGCCAGCAGCTTGGGTGCAGGGGGGATAGACGAGCAGTACTTC.

A single count supports this clone. The rearrangement joins TRBV13 to TRBJ1-1, with 8 nucleotides matching TRBD1. The CDR3 runs to 15 residues. Germline trimming cut 5 bases from V and 7 bases from J; bases unmatched to any gene: 12. Germline V gene lookup returns CDR1 PRHDT and CDR2 FYEKMQ (reference sequence). CDR3 protein: CASSLFGQGFIEAFF. The CDR3 region has the DNA TGTGCCAGCAGCCTTTTCGGACAGGGCTTTATTGAAGCTTTCTTT.

The chain's CDR3 is CSVGIGVSYEQYF. The DNA of the CDR3 is TGCAGCGTTGGCATAGGAGTGTCCTACGAGCAGTACTTC. This chain connects TRBV29-1 to TRBJ2-7; D call uncertain. The CDR3 is 13 residues long. Germline CDR1 reads SQVTM; CDR2 reads ANQGSEA. Trimming pared 4 bases from V and 1 base from J, leaving 11 bases between.

This chain connects TRBV19 to TRBJ1-1; 7 bases line up with TRBD1. The V segment lost 6 bases and the J segment 5 bases; nucleotides outside the gene matches: 15. Germline V lookup: CDR1 LNHDA, CDR2 SQIVND (reference sequence). The CDR3 covers 16 residues. CDR3 bases: TGTGCCAGTAGCCCATTTACGGGACAGACGGTGACTGAAGCTTTCTTT. It codes for CASSPFTGQTVTEAFF.

The rearrangement links TRBV6-6 to TRBJ1-4; 8 bases fit TRBD1. Germline V gives CDR1 MNHNY, CDR2 SVGAGI (reference sequence). With 5 bases clipped from V and 5 bases from J, the junction kept 4 bases outside the gene matches. The CDR3 has 14 residues. This CDR3 reads CASSADRANEKLFF. DNA for the CDR3: TGTGCCAGCAGTGCGGACAGGGCAAATGAAAAACTGTTTTTT.

This clone was seen a few times. DNA of the CDR3: TGTGCCAGCAGTTCGTCCGGGCTGCGCTCTGGAAACACCATATATTTT. Protein sequence: CASSSSGLRSGNTIYF. The chain uses TRBV28 and TRBJ1-3; D gene uncertain. V gave up 4 bases and J gave up 0 bases, with 13 bases separating them. Germline values: CDR1 MDHEN, CDR2 SYDVKM. The CDR3 is made up of 16 amino acids.

This clone appeared a single time. V usage is TRBV28 and J usage is TRBJ1-2; a possible D gene is TRBD1 (5 bases). CDR3 length: 15 residues. Germline values: CDR1 MDHEN, CDR2 SYDVKM. The ends were cut back, 5 bases at V and 7 bases at J, with 20 bases in the middle. CDR3 DNA: TGTGCCAGCAGTCCCCCATCCGGGACGGGCTTTGGCTACACCTTC. It translates to CASSPPSGTGFGYTF.

V is TRBV19 and J is TRBJ2-2; 11 nucleotides match TRBD2. The CDR3 has 15 residues. The V and J ends lost 3 bases and 4 bases, in that order; junction bases with no gene match: 1. CDR1 is LNHDA, CDR2 SQIVND, per germline (reference sequence). The CDR3 DNA reads TGTGCCAGTAGTATCACTAGCGGGGGCACCGGGGAGCTGTTTTTT. This translates into CASSITSGGTGELFF.

The V gene is TRBV9, the J gene TRBJ1-4, with 10 bases identical to TRBD1. Losses at the gene ends were 0 bases for V and 8 bases for J; bases not matched to a gene: 4. CDR1 is SGDLS, CDR2 YYNGEE, per germline. The CDR3 length is 15 residues. CDR3 region: CASSVGTGGHEKLFF. For the CDR3, the DNA is TGTGCCAGCAGCGTAGGGACAGGGGGACACGAAAAACTGTTTTTT.

This chain connects TRBV19 to TRBJ1-5; 9 bases match TRBD1. Per germline, CDR1 LNHDA and CDR2 SQIVND (reference sequence). Unmatched junction bases numbered 4, after V lost 6 bases and J lost 4 bases. This CDR3 spans 14 amino acids. The CDR3 DNA sequence: TGTGCCAGTAGCACCGGGACAGGGAATCAGCCCCAGCATTTT. It yields the protein CASSTGTGNQPQHF.

The chain links TRBV19 to TRBJ1-5, with 7 bases identical to TRBD1. The CDR3 is 16 amino acids. CDR1 is LNHDA, CDR2 SQIVND, per germline (reference sequence). Losses at the gene ends were 7 bases for V and 2 bases for J; bases not matched to a gene: 11. The CDR3 bases are TGTGCCAGTACCTCCACCGGGACAGTGGGCAATCAGCCCCAGCATTTT. As protein: CASTSTGTVGNQPQHF.